This T cell receptor (beta chain) came from a study of blood T cell repertoires in COVID-19 (dated by TCRdb to 2018 to 2020). With regard to the full study: Collaborator samples came from the United States, Italy and Spain and covered acute and convalescent phases of COVID-19. A de-identified subject ID, COVID-19 status, age in years and sex were almost always included in the sample metadata. The material from the prospective study consisted of cDNA or gDNA derived from T cells, B-cell-depleted T cells, or PBMCs. Where HLA class I and class II types were available, the types were taken from metadata supplied by the sample provider, not from assay-based typing. Samples came from the ongoing ImmuneRACE study (first 160 participants) plus 1,254 subjects from 6 global collaborators. The repertoires were released in a freely available public database intended as a resource for research on the immune response to SARS-CoV-2. The dataset comprised deeply sampled blood TCRbeta repertoires from subjects exposed to, actively infected with, or recovered from COVID-19. Overall study outcomes, separate from this receptor: Clinical and demographic metadata were provided uncurated, with the amount varying by source and participant.

The immunoSEQ Assay, a bias-controlled multiplex PCR, was used to amplify TCRbeta CDR3 regions from genomic DNA. The authors processed their data as follows. The number of nucleated cells in each sample was estimated from the amplification of reference gene primers within the assay. To quantify the absolute abundance of each unique TCRbeta CDR3 rearrangement, sequence reads were collapsed and filtered. Productive Simpson clonality was computed per sample as the square root of Simpson's diversity index over productive rearrangements. The table comes from immuneACCESS by way of TCRdb, which keeps in-frame sequences with V and J called. Part of the clones is missing from these tables; in studies checked, under half for an unresolved V gene and the rest for unknown reasons. Clonal size and the V and J genes are those of that table, whereas D and trimming came from the DNA. The sample table records about 210,000 clones; 82% of these occur just once. Over 4% of the sample comes from the top ten.

Deletion took 5 bases off V and 3 bases off J, with a span of 23 bases between the germline ends. CDR1 MDHEN and CDR2 SYDVKM were looked up in the germline V gene. Including cysteine and phenylalanine, the CDR3 has 17 amino acids. The CDR3 DNA has 51 bases and is translated from base 1. At one collaborating source in Seattle, patients were enrolled during active infection and were followed longitudinally through the course of disease. Whole blood was collected in K2EDTA tubes by collaborating institutions according to the institutions' own protocols. For TCRbeta analysis, collaborators shipped samples in one of three forms: frozen whole blood, isolated PBMCs, or DNA extracted from either of those sample types. To note about this clone: Its antigen is unknown. Base qualities are not recorded, but no much larger clone differs from it by a single base.

Sequencing was carried out using peripheral blood. The sequence is built from TRBV28 and TRBJ2-7; no D segment can be confidently identified. The receptor's source is a woman between 65 and 79 years old with COVID-19, enrolled during active disease. The CDR3 has the sequence CASSNPRRQATHYEQYF. Read as DNA, the sequence is TGTGCCAGCAGTAACCCGCGGCGCCAAGCTACACACTACGAGCAGTACTTC.